These T cell receptor beta chains were read from a single sample in a study of CD4 T cells in relation to SARS-CoV-2 and coronaviruses. Some clones are missing from TCRdb's copy, which holds only in-frame ones; the method was immunoSEQ multiplex PCR. This sample carries some 29,000 clones, approximately 80% of them seen once, and the ten largest clones take about 15%. These TCRs are of unknown antigen specificity. Sequenced material: CD4+ T cells from PBMCs, cultured in vitro. These receptors were taken from a human donor in good health. Each CDR3 is given with its conserved first and last residue. A D gene is named only where the DNA matches it firmly. Not all rows give a size; the values are once, few, many and, for expanded clones, a class.

clone_size	v_call	j_call	d_call	cdr3_nt	cdr3_aa
-	TRBV6-5	TRBJ2-7	-	TGTGCCAGCAGTTCCTGGGACACGTACGAGCAGTACTTC	CASSSWDTYEQYF
-	TRBV7-6	TRBJ1-3	TRBD1	TGTGCCAGCACCAACCAACCTCAGGGGGTAGGAAACACCATATATTTT	CASTNQPQGVGNTIYF
-	TRBV4-1	TRBJ2-5	-	TGCGCCAGCAGCCAAGATTGGTCAAGGGTAGGGTCCCAAGAGACCCAGTACTTC	CASSQDWSRVGSQETQYF
-	TRBV3-1/TRBV3-2	TRBJ2-7	-	TGTGCCAGCAGCCAAGAGGGTTGGGGACGACACGAGCAGTACTTC	CASSQEGWGRHEQYF
-	TRBV29-1	TRBJ2-2	TRBD2	TGCAGCGTTGGTTCGGGGGGGAACACCGGGGAGCTGTTTTTT	CSVGSGGNTGELFF
-	TRBV25-1	TRBJ2-3	TRBD1	TGTGCCAGCAGTGACCCCGGGACAGGGGGCGCGGATACGCAGTATTTT	CASSDPGTGGADTQYF
-	TRBV14	TRBJ2-7	-	TGTGCCAGCAGCCAAGAAGGGTACGAGCAGTACTTC	CASSQEGYEQYF
-	TRBV11-2	TRBJ1-5	TRBD1	TGTGCCAGCACCCGGGGACAGCAGGATCAGCCCCAGCATTTT	CASTRGQQDQPQHF
-	TRBV28	TRBJ1-1	-	TGTGCCAGCAGTTTAGGTGATAGGGTAGCCACTGAAGCTTTCTTT	CASSLGDRVATEAFF
-	TRBV5-4	TRBJ1-2	TRBD1	TGTGCCAGCAGCACAGAGACAGGGCTCGACTACACCTTC	CASSTETGLDYTF
few	TRBV6-2/TRBV6-3	TRBJ1-5	-	TGTGCCAGCAGTTCCCCCCCCAATCAGCCCCAGCATTTT	CASSSPPNQPQHF